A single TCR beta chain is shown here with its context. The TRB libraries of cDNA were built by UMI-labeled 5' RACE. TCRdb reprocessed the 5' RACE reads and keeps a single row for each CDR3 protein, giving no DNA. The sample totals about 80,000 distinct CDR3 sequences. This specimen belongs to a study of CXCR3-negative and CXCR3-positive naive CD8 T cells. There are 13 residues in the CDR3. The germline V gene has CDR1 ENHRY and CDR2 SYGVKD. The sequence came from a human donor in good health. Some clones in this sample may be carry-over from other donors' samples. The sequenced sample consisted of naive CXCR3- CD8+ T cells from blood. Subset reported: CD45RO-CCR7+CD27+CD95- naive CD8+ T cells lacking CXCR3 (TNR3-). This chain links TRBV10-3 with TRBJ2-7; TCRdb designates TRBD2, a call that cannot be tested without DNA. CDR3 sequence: CATGASASYEQYF.